This is a list of T cell receptor beta chains from one sample in a study of beta chain features in type 1 diabetes. Method: immunoSEQ multiplex PCR; TCRdb's copy keeps in-frame clones and lacks some. The sample lists about 140,000 clones; roughly 10% were seen once. The sequencing input was naive CD4+ T cells from blood. The receptors originated from a man between 18 and 29 years old in good health. The CDR3 runs from the conserved cysteine through the conserved F or W. The order of the fields is V gene, J gene, CDR3 protein.

v_gene: TRBV11-2
j_gene: TRBJ1-4
CDR3aa: CASSSPGGANEKLFF

v_gene: TRBV7-6
j_gene: TRBJ1-5
CDR3aa: CASSLVGGDQPQHF

v_gene: TRBV7-9
j_gene: TRBJ2-5
CDR3aa: CASSYGLAGHQETQYF

v_gene: TRBV5-4
j_gene: TRBJ2-5
CDR3aa: CASSPWDGGGGQYF

v_gene: TRBV7-2
j_gene: TRBJ2-5
CDR3aa: CASSWSGEKTQYF

v_gene: TRBV18
j_gene: TRBJ2-3
CDR3aa: CASSPQTGSTDTQYF

v_gene: TRBV29-1
j_gene: TRBJ2-7
CDR3aa: CSVGSGIIDEQYF

v_gene: TRBV5-1
j_gene: TRBJ1-4
CDR3aa: CASSLQGVNEKLFF

v_gene: TRBV5-8
j_gene: TRBJ2-5
CDR3aa: CASSLAGGETQYF

v_gene: TRBV7-2
j_gene: TRBJ2-7
CDR3aa: CASSLSGVPYEQYF

v_gene: TRBV9
j_gene: TRBJ2-1
CDR3aa: CASSVTPQGARYNEQFF